The clone carrying this TCR beta chain was seen more than once but under ten times. Via MiXCR, TCRdb re-called the RT-PCR reads, giving one row per CDR3 protein. The sample comprises about 680,000 distinct CDR3 sequences, 13% to 15% of which are singletons, and around 3.3% rests with the top ten. The CDR3 is made up of 15 amino acids. The ends lost 6 bases at V and 7 bases at J; junction bases unmatched: 9. CDR1 MNHEY and CDR2 SVGAGI come from the germline V gene. This chain connects TRBV6-5 to TRBJ1-6; 7 nucleotides match TRBD1. The TCR comes from a female donor in good health, serving as a healthy control. Material: memory CD4+ T cells from blood. DNA of the CDR3: TGTGCCAGCAGCCGACAGGGAATAGGCAATTCACCCCTCCACTTT. It translates to CASSRQGIGNSPLHF.